This T cell receptor (beta chain) was observed in a study of cytomegalovirus exposure and HLA in healthy donors. As to this clone: Its specificity is unknown.

Overall study findings and caveats: In all likelihood, a cluster of highly shared sequence variants was a sequencing artifact. In a later analysis, specific HLA alleles were associated with 15,000 to 20,000 TCR beta sequences at a 0.05 false discovery rate.

This CDR3 comprises 12 residues. The germline V gene encodes CDR1 SQVTM and CDR2 ANQGSEA. V shed 3 bases and J shed 5 bases, with 9 bases lying between them. The PCR contained 60 Vbeta and 13 Jbeta primers. Clones were read by immunoSEQ multiplex PCR, and TCRdb kept only the in-frame ones, dropping some. The profile shows about 130,000 clones, around 8.5% of them singletons. The source of this sequence is a man in his forties in good health and CMV-seronegative. The rearrangement uses TRBV29-1 and TRBJ2-3; TRBD2 is a possible D gene (7 bases). Source material: PBMCs. The CDR3 protein is CSVDGGLDTQYF. The CDR3 bases are TGCAGCGTTGACGGGGGGCTAGATACGCAGTATTTT.